Sequencing of this T cell receptor (beta chain) was carried out in a study of blood T cell repertoires in COVID-19. In the study overall: PBMCs, B-cell-depleted T cells, or T cells were the source of the cDNA or gDNA that made up the material.

The CDR3 loop spans 15 amino acids. The V end was cut by 3 bases, the J end by 2 bases, with 12 bases between. From germline, CDR1 is ENHRY and CDR2 SYGVKD. The count of this clone is one. Original processing methods: Amplified reference gene primers provided the basis for estimating nucleated cell counts. Measured with immunoSEQ multiplex PCR; TCRdb has only the in-frame clones, and not every one. The V and J calls and the clone size are those of that table, but D and trimming were determined from the DNA. The table records 190,000 or so clones, around 87% of them present only once. The rearrangement links TRBV10-3 to TRBJ2-3, with D tentatively TRBD2 (7 bases). The sample comprised peripheral blood. This clonotype was sampled from a man aged 35-49 years with active or convalescent COVID-19. The CDR3 nucleotides are TGTGCCATCAGTGATAGGGGGGGGGTCACAGATACGCAGTATTTT. This codes for CAISDRGGVTDTQYF.